The 24 T cell receptor beta chains presented below share a single source sample, sequenced in a study of regulatory T cells in long-lasting Graves disease. Indicated time point: persistent/refractory GD, antithyroid drugs over 5 years with positive TRAb. Isolated PBMC RNA provided the starting material for the TCR library. Researchers made TCR beta libraries by using iRepertoire HTBI primers and running Arm-PCR on CDR3 regions. From the multiplex PCR reads, TCRdb called clonotypes with MiXCR, one entry per CDR3 protein. The repertoire holds hundreds of thousands of distinct CDR3 sequences, with around 20% as singletons. Sequences were derived from peripheral blood mononuclear cells (PBMCs), sampled when the disease was refractory, from a patient treated with antithyroid drugs. Source of these receptors: a female donor with Graves disease.

CDR3 amino acids: CASSSAWGRPNEQYF. The DNA of the CDR3 is TGTGCCAGCAGTTCGGCCTGGGGAAGGCCGAACGAGCAGTACTTC. The gene calls are TRBV6-5 and TRBJ2-7; D gene ambiguous. In germline, CDR1 is MNHEY, CDR2 SVGAGI. CDR3 length equals 15 residues. The V and J ends lost 4 bases and 5 bases respectively, with 18 bases between them.

This clonotype was counted at least ten times. The gene calls are TRBV29-1 and TRBJ1-1; D is ambiguous. Per germline, CDR1 SQVTM and CDR2 ANQGSEA. Trimming removed 7 bases at V and 9 bases at J, with 15 bases between. This CDR3 is 11 amino acids long. The CDR3 sequence: CSGLQAAKAFF. CDR3 DNA sequence: TGCAGCGGACTCCAAGCGGCCAAAGCTTTCTTT.

The table lists this clonotype with a few counts. A read error may explain this, as a much larger clone is one base away. The J gene is TRBJ1-1, the V gene TRBV3-1; no clear D. Germline CDR1 is LGHDT and CDR2 is YNNKEL (reference sequence). The CDR3 runs to 14 residues. CDR3 in DNA: TGTGTCAGCAGCCAAGATCTGGGGAACACTGAAGCTTTCTTT. This translates into CVSSQDLGNTEAFF.

This clonotype was seen more than once but under ten times. The chain combines TRBV27 with TRBJ1-6; no clear D. The CDR3 is made up of 13 amino acids. With 5 bases removed from V and 11 bases from J, the gap between germline ends came to 13 bases. Germline assignment: CDR1 MNHEY and CDR2 SMNVEV (reference sequence). The DNA of the CDR3 is TGTGCCAGCAGTCCCGGGAGGTATGCACCCCTCCACTTT. This translates into CASSPGRYAPLHF.

This clonotype has ten or more counts. The chain couples TRBV28 to TRBJ1-1; possibly TRBD1 for D (6 bases). The V end lost 6 bases, the J end lost 4 bases, and 21 bases lay between the germline ends. This CDR3 is 16 amino acids long. Germline lookup yields CDR1 MDHEN and CDR2 SYDVKM. The CDR3 DNA is TGTGCCAGCAGCCCGGACAGTATCACTTTGGGCACTGAAGCTTTCTTT. Its translation is CASSPDSITLGTEAFF.

This clonotype occurred many times. V is TRBV2 and J is TRBJ2-5; D not certain. Germline CDR1 and CDR2: SNHLY and FYNNEI. The CDR3 extends over 14 amino acids. V was pared by 2 bases and J by 1 base, with 8 bases between. The CDR3 DNA sequence: TGTGCCAGCAGTGAAAGTAGGGTCCAAGAGACCCAGTACTTC. Its protein product is CASSESRVQETQYF.

Note on this clonotype: With a much larger clone just one base away, this may be a read error. V is TRBV27 and J is TRBJ2-2, with 8 positions matching TRBD2. There are 16 residues in the CDR3. The junction had 8 bases not matched to a gene; V was cut back by 2 bases and J by 6 bases. CDR1 and CDR2 from the germline V gene are MNHEY and SMNVEV (reference sequence). The CDR3: CASSLMLAGDAGELFF. CDR3 nucleotide sequence: TGTGCCAGCAGTTTAATGCTAGCGGGTGACGCCGGGGAGCTGTTTTTT.

The table lists this clonotype with a count of one. Just one base apart from a much larger clone, this may be a read error. The chain carries TRBV12-3 or TRBV12-4 and TRBJ1-1, with D perhaps matching TRBD1 (5 bases). The CDR3 contains 15 residues. The CDR3 protein is CACSPSGRVGTEAFF. The CDR3, as DNA: TGTGCCTGCAGCCCATCGGGCAGGGTGGGCACTGAAGCTTTCTTT.

V and J are TRBV27 and TRBJ2-7; D ambiguous. The CDR3 contains 14 residues. Germline V lookup: CDR1 MNHEY, CDR2 SMNVEV (reference sequence). Between the trimmed V and J ends, which lost 5 bases and 0 bases, there was a span of 11 bases. CDR3 coding DNA: TGTGCCAGCAGTACCGGCCAGAGCTCCTACGAGCAGTACTTC. Translating it yields CASSTGQSSYEQYF.

This clonotype was found a few times. The chain is built from TRBV7-9 and TRBJ2-7; D tentatively fits TRBD1 or TRBD2 (5 bases each). CDR3 length equals 13 residues. Germline V gene sequence: CDR1 SEHNR, CDR2 FQNEAQ (reference sequence). V lost 2 bases and J 7 bases, leaving 12 bases between the germline ends. The DNA for the CDR3 is TGTGCCAGCAGCTTACCATCATGGGGGGAGCAGTACTTC. Translation gives CASSLPSWGEQYF. Based on the CDR3 plus reference TRBV7-9 and TRBJ2-7, the full variable domain is DTGVSQNPRHKITKRGQNVTFRCDPISEHNRLYWYRQTLGQGPEFLTYFQNEAQLEKSRLLSDRFSAERPKGSFSTLEIQRTEQGDSAMYLCASSLPSWGEQYFGPGTRLTVT.

This clonotype was counted a few times. The V and J genes are TRBV6-2 or TRBV6-3 and TRBJ1-3; possibly TRBD1 for D (5 bases). CDR3 length: 15 residues. CDR1 and CDR2 (germline): MNHEY, SVGEGT. V lost 7 bases, J lost 0 bases, and 13 bases lay in between. The CDR3 region is CASTSGPHSGNTIYF. For the CDR3, the DNA is TGTGCCAGCACCTCGGGACCTCACTCTGGAAACACCATATATTTT.

This clonotype occurred many times. This chain links TRBV3-1 with TRBJ1-5; a possible D gene is TRBD1 (6 bases). V was cut by 1 base and J by 5 bases, with 15 bases left in between. CDR3 length equals 16 residues. Germline CDR1 is LGHDT and CDR2 is YNNKEL (reference sequence). This CDR3 reads CASSQVMGGGDQPQHF. The CDR3 nucleotides are TGTGCCAGCAGCCAAGTTATGGGGGGCGGCGATCAGCCCCAGCATTTT. The whole variable domain, filled in from reference TRBV3-1 and TRBJ1-5, reads DTAVSQTPKYLVTQMGNDKSIKCEQNLGHDTMYWYKQDSKKFLKIMFSYNNKELIINETVPNRFSPKSPDKAHLNLHINSLELGDSAVYFCASSQVMGGGDQPQHFGDGTRLSIL.

The gene calls are TRBV12-3 or TRBV12-4 and TRBJ2-7, with 8 bases aligning to TRBD1. The trim removed 4 bases at V and 2 bases at J, leaving 7 bases unmatched. The CDR3 length is 15 residues. The CDR3 protein is CASSWGTGWTYEQYF. The CDR3 coding sequence is TGTGCCAGCAGTTGGGGGACAGGATGGACCTACGAGCAGTACTTC.

This clonotype has more than one count but fewer than ten. The chain employs TRBV12-3 or TRBV12-4 and TRBJ1-4; 8 positions match TRBD1. V dropped 6 bases and J dropped 7; count of bases not matched to a gene: 4. The CDR3 covers 13 residues. For the CDR3, the DNA is TGTGCCAGCAGGGACAGGGTGGGTGAAAAACTGTTTTTT. This encodes CASRDRVGEKLFF.

A remark on this clonotype: Possible read error: a much larger clone is one base away. The chain joins TRBV7-9 to TRBJ2-7, with D possibly TRBD1 on 5 matching bases. Germline V gene lookup returns CDR1 SEHNR and CDR2 FQNEAQ (reference sequence). The CDR3 is made up of 14 amino acids. DNA of the CDR3: TGTGCCAGCAACTTAGAGCAGGGTGCCTACGAGCAGTACTTC. Translating gives CASNLEQGAYEQYF.

The rearrangement links TRBV19 to TRBJ2-7, with D possibly being TRBD2 (6 bases). The V end lost 5 bases, the J end lost 4 bases, and 15 bases lay between the germline ends. The germline V gene has CDR1 LNHDA and CDR2 SQIVND (reference sequence). The CDR3 extends over 14 amino acids. For the CDR3, the DNA is TGTGCCAGTAGTTTACGGGGGAGCGAATACGAGCAGTACTTC. It is translated as CASSLRGSEYEQYF.

This clonotype was observed at least ten times. The V call is TRBV19, the J call TRBJ1-1; D remains ambiguous. From germline, CDR1 is LNHDA and CDR2 SQIVND (reference sequence). The CDR3 is made up of 13 amino acids. Trimming stripped 9 bases from V and 1 base from J, with 12 bases between. CDR3 protein: CASSPHGNTEAFF. Here the CDR3 DNA reads TGTGCCAGCAGCCCCCACGGGAACACTGAAGCTTTCTTT.

The table lists this clonotype with a few counts. The V call is TRBV6-1, the J call TRBJ2-7; D gene unclear. Germline loops: CDR1 MNHNS, CDR2 SASEGT. V was pared by 7 bases and J by 2 bases, with 12 bases between. The length of the CDR3 is 13 residues. For the CDR3, the DNA is TGTGCCAGCAAACCCGTTGGGACCTACGAGCAGTACTTC. This codes for CASKPVGTYEQYF.

This clonotype was seen more than once but under ten times. V and J are TRBV11-2 and TRBJ2-7; D is undetermined. The CDR3 loop spans 15 amino acids. Germline V gene lookup returns CDR1 SGHAT and CDR2 FQNNGV. The V and J ends lost 6 bases and 2 bases respectively, with 17 bases between them. The CDR3 DNA sequence: TGTGCCAGCAGTGTCCCGGCCCTCGCAACCTACGAGCAGTACTTC. As protein: CASSVPALATYEQYF.

This clonotype was counted at least ten times. The chain carries TRBV6-1 and TRBJ2-7, with D tentatively TRBD2 (5 bases). With 3 bases removed from V and 0 bases from J, the gap between germline ends came to 9 bases. There are 14 residues in the CDR3. The V gene's germline CDR1 is MNHNS and CDR2 SASEGT. The CDR3 nucleotides read TGTGCCAGCAGTGAGGCCGGGATCTCCTACGAGCAGTACTTC. It encodes CASSEAGISYEQYF.

A note on this clonotype: A read error is possible here, since a much larger clone lies one base away. This sequence joins TRBV12-3 or TRBV12-4 and TRBJ2-2, with a weak D call TRBD1 (6 bases). This CDR3 contains 14 residues. Written as DNA, the CDR3 is TGTGCCATACACGCTGGGACAAACACCGGGGAGCTGCTTTTT. It translates to CAIHAGTNTGELLF.

This clonotype was counted a few times. In nucleotides, the CDR3 is TGCAGTGCCCTCAATCCTAGCGGGAGCTACGAGCAGTACTTC. It is translated as CSALNPSGSYEQYF. The chain couples TRBV20-1 to TRBJ2-7; 10 bases agree with TRBD2. With 6 bases clipped from V and 3 bases from J, the junction kept 8 bases outside the gene matches. The CDR3 totals 14 residues. CDR1 is DFQATT and CDR2 is SNEGSKA in the germline V gene (reference sequence).

This clonotype was observed a handful of times. This sequence joins TRBV7-9 and TRBJ2-7, with unresolved D. Trimming took off 5 bases at V and 6 bases at J, with 17 bases between the two ends. This CDR3 region has 14 residues. Germline loops: CDR1 SEHNR, CDR2 FQNEAQ (reference sequence). The CDR3 bases are TGTGCCAGCAGCCCGGTCAACCCCGGCGGCGAGCAGTACTTC. Translation: CASSPVNPGGEQYF.

This chain connects TRBV10-1 to TRBJ2-2; 7 bases align to TRBD1. CDR3 length equals 17 residues. Germline V gene lookup returns CDR1 WNHNN and CDR2 SYGVQD (reference sequence). V lost 0 bases to trimming and J lost 3 bases; unmatched junction nucleotides: 7. DNA for the CDR3: TGCGCCAGCAGTGAGTCGACTTTTACAGGGGACACCGGGGAGCTGTTTTTT. Its protein is CASSESTFTGDTGELFF.